This TCR beta chain was found in a study of lymphopenia after photon versus proton radiotherapy. This CDR3 is 15 amino acids long. Germline V gene sequence: CDR1 SGDLS, CDR2 YYNGEE. V was pared by 5 bases and J by 2 bases, with 5 bases of the junction left unmatched. Method: immunoSEQ multiplex PCR; TCRdb's copy keeps in-frame clones and lacks some. The profile covers roughly 18,000 clones, with roughly 90% appearing a single time and about 1.5% taken by the ten largest. This receptor was taken from a woman between 40 and 50 years old with cholangiocarcinoma. The chain employs TRBV9 and TRBJ2-3, with 10 nucleotides matching TRBD2. The sample consisted of peripheral blood, taken from a patient treated with photon-based radiotherapy. The CDR3 reads CASSRTSGYTDTQYF. CDR3 nucleotide sequence: TGTGCCAGCAGTCGGACTAGCGGATACACAGATACGCAGTATTTT.